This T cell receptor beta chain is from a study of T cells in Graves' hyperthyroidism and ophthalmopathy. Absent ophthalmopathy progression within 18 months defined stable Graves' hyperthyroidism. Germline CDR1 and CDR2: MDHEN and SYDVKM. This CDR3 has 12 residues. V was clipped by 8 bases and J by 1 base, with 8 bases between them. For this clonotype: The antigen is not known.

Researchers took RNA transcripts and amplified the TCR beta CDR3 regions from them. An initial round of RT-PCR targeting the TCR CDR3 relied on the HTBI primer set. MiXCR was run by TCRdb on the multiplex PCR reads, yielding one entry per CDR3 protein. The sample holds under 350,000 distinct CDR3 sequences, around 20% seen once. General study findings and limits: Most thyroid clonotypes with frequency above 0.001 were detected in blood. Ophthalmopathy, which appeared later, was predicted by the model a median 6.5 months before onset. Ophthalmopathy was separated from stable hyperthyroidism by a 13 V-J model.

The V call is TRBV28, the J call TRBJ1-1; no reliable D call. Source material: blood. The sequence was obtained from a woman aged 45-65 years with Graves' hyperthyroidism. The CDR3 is CASGMTNTEAFF. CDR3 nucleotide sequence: TGTGCCAGCGGAATGACGAACACTGAAGCTTTCTTT.